One sample yielded the 15 T cell receptor beta chains listed below, sequenced in a study of T cells in narcolepsy. Clones were read by immunoSEQ multiplex PCR, and TCRdb kept only the in-frame ones, dropping some. The sample carries some 30,000 clones, 70% to 90% recorded once. Input material: memory (CD45RA-) CD4+ T cells from blood. These receptors came from a human donor in good health.

The chain joins TRBV5-4 to TRBJ1-2, with D unclear. The CDR3 is 15 residues long. With 4 bases removed from V and 1 base from J, the gap between germline ends came to 14 bases. Germline V gene data show CDR1 as SGHNT and CDR2 as YYREEE (reference sequence). CDR3 nucleotides: TGTGCCAGCAGCCTTGCTGAGACGATTAACTATGGCTACACCTTC. Its translation is CASSLAETINYGYTF. The full variable domain, completed using reference TRBV5-4 and TRBJ1-2, is ETGVTQSPTHLIKTRGQQVTLRCSSQSGHNTVSWYQQALGQGPQFIFQYYREEENGRGNFPPRFSGLQFPNYSSELNVNALELDDSALYLCASSLAETINYGYTFGSGTRLTVV.

This chain connects TRBV6-1 to TRBJ2-2; TRBD1 matches 7 bases. The CDR3 length is 15 residues. Germline V lookup: CDR1 MNHNS, CDR2 SASEGT. V shed 6 bases and J 3 bases; nucleotides not matched to a gene: 7. This chain's CDR3 is CASRGTVSDTGELFF. In nucleotides, the CDR3 is TGTGCCAGCAGGGGGACAGTTTCGGACACCGGGGAGCTGTTTTTT.

The chain carries TRBV7-9 and TRBJ2-3, with 9 bases that match TRBD2. V shed 5 bases, J shed 9 bases, and the junction held 12 bases outside the gene matches. This CDR3 contains 15 residues. The germline gives CDR1 SEHNR, CDR2 FQNEAQ (reference sequence). Written as DNA, the CDR3 is TGTGCCAGCAGCATGCGACTAGCGGCGCACCCAACGCAGTATTTT. It yields the protein CASSMRLAAHPTQYF. Combining the CDR3 with reference TRBV7-9 and TRBJ2-3 gives the whole variable domain DTGVSQNPRHKITKRGQNVTFRCDPISEHNRLYWYRQTLGQGPEFLTYFQNEAQLEKSRLLSDRFSAERPKGSFSTLEIQRTEQGDSAMYLCASSMRLAAHPTQYFGPGTRLTVL.

This sequence joins TRBV19 and TRBJ1-1; the D is unclear. CDR3 length equals 14 residues. Germline V lookup: CDR1 LNHDA, CDR2 SQIVND (reference sequence). With 3 bases removed from V and 5 bases from J, the gap between germline ends came to 13 bases. CDR3 in DNA: TGTGCCAGTAGTATCCATCATGGGGAAACTGAAGCTTTCTTT. Protein: CASSIHHGETEAFF.

This chain links TRBV5-6 with TRBJ1-4, with 10 bases identical to TRBD1. The CDR3 is made up of 15 amino acids. Germline V gene lookup returns CDR1 SGHDT and CDR2 YYEEEE. The V segment lost 3 bases and the J segment 7 bases; nucleotides outside the gene matches: 6. This chain's CDR3 is CASSWRGQGIEKLFF. Here the CDR3 DNA reads TGTGCCAGCAGCTGGAGGGGACAGGGGATTGAAAAACTGTTTTTT.

Points on this clone: The junction departs from the called germline gene at one end, perhaps through a read error. This chain links TRBV6-1 with TRBJ2-5, with TRBD2 identical over 16 bases. This CDR3 region has 19 residues. Germline V gene sequence: CDR1 MNHNS, CDR2 SASEGT. CDR3 protein: CASIEPGLAGGPTLGTQYF. In DNA form, the CDR3 reads TGTGCCAGCATTGAACCGGGACTAGCGGGGGGGCCTACTTTGGGGACCCAGTACTTC.

Worth noting for this clone: Other nucleotide sequences from this sample produce the same CDR3. This rearrangement joins TRBV6-1 to TRBJ1-6; D ambiguous. Trimming cost V 2 bases and J 7 bases, with 18 bases left between them. Germline V gene data show CDR1 as MNHNS and CDR2 as SASEGT. The CDR3 has 17 residues. The CDR3 protein is CASSEIIGPATNSPLHF. In DNA form, the CDR3 reads TGTGCCAGCAGTGAAATTATCGGCCCCGCCACCAATTCACCCCTCCACTTT.

This clone is a singleton in its sample. The chain has TRBV4-1 and TRBJ1-2; TRBD1 aligns across 8 bases. This CDR3 contains 15 residues. CDR1 is MGHRA, CDR2 YSYEKL, per germline. The trim removed 4 bases at V and 4 bases at J, leaving 8 bases unmatched. This CDR3 reads CASSRTGGAIYGYTF. The CDR3 coding sequence is TGCGCCAGCAGCCGTACAGGGGGAGCGATCTATGGCTACACCTTC.

The V gene is TRBV4-1, the J gene TRBJ2-7, with D tentatively TRBD1 (5 bases). The V gene's germline CDR1 is MGHRA and CDR2 YSYEKL. V was trimmed by 4 bases and J by 3 bases, leaving 7 bases between them. This CDR3 region has 12 residues. CDR3 region: CASSLTGYEQYF. The CDR3 nucleotides are TGCGCCAGCAGCCTTACAGGCTACGAGCAGTACTTC.

This clone showed up just a few times. A junction boundary mismatches the germline segment, possibly from a read error. The rearrangement uses TRBV5-1 and TRBJ1-2, with D perhaps TRBD1 (6 bases). This CDR3 region has 14 residues. The germline CDR1 and CDR2 sequences are SGHRS and YFSETQ. For the CDR3, the DNA is TGTGCCAGCAGTTCTGGACAGAACAACTATGGCTACACCTTC. Translated, it gives CASSSGQNNYGYTF.

V gene TRBV7-9 combines with J gene TRBJ1-1, with D maybe TRBD1 (6 bases). CDR3 length: 15 amino acids. Germline loops: CDR1 SEHNR, CDR2 FQNEAQ (reference sequence). V dropped 2 bases and J dropped 6 bases, with 16 bases sitting between them. The CDR3 DNA reads TGTGCCAGCAGCTTATCGGAAACGGGGGCCGCTGAAGCTTTCTTT. It specifies CASSLSETGAAEAFF.

The CDR3 protein is CASSLWDSRTDTQYF. The CDR3 DNA reads as TGTGCCAGCAGTTTGTGGGACAGCCGGACAGATACGCAGTATTTT. The J gene is TRBJ2-3, the V gene TRBV5-4; 7 positions match TRBD1. This CDR3 region has 15 residues. CDR1 is SGHNT and CDR2 is YYREEE in the germline V gene (reference sequence). Trimming at V came to 5 bases and at J to 3 bases, leaving 9 bases not matched to a gene.

This chain uses TRBV20-1 with TRBJ2-5; no clear D gene. This CDR3 region has 11 residues. Germline V gene sequence: CDR1 DFQATT, CDR2 SNEGSKA (reference sequence). V lost 3 bases, J lost 2 bases, and 4 bases lay in between. This CDR3 is CSASGQETQYF. The CDR3 DNA sequence: TGCAGTGCTAGCGGACAAGAGACCCAGTACTTC.

The rearrangement uses TRBV19 and TRBJ2-2; 8 nucleotides match TRBD2. Germline CDR1 is LNHDA and CDR2 is SQIVND (reference sequence). The CDR3 sequence is 14 residues long. V was pared by 6 bases and J by 4 bases, with 4 bases of the junction left unmatched. The CDR3: CASRRGGITGELFF. DNA of the CDR3: TGTGCCAGTAGACGGGGGGGCATCACCGGGGAGCTGTTTTTT.

This chain links TRBV21-1 with TRBJ2-5; the table assigns TRBD1, which was not confirmed against the DNA. TRBV21-1 is labeled a pseudogene. CDR3 length: 18 residues. CDR3 sequence: CASSNRVGTGGVRETQYF. The CDR3 nucleotides are TGTGCCAGCAGCAATAGAGTCGGGACAGGGGGTGTCCGAGAGACCCAGTACTTC.